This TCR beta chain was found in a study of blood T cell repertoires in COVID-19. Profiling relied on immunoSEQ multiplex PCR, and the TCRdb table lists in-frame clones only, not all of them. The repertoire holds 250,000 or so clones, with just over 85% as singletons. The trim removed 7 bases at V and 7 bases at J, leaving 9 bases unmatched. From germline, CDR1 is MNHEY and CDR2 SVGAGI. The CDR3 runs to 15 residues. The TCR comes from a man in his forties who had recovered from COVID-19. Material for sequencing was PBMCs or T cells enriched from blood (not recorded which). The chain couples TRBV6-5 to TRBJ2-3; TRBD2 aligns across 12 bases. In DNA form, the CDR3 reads TGTGCCAGCATCCTAGCGGGAGGGCCTTTTAATACGCAGTATTTT. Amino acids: CASILAGGPFNTQYF.